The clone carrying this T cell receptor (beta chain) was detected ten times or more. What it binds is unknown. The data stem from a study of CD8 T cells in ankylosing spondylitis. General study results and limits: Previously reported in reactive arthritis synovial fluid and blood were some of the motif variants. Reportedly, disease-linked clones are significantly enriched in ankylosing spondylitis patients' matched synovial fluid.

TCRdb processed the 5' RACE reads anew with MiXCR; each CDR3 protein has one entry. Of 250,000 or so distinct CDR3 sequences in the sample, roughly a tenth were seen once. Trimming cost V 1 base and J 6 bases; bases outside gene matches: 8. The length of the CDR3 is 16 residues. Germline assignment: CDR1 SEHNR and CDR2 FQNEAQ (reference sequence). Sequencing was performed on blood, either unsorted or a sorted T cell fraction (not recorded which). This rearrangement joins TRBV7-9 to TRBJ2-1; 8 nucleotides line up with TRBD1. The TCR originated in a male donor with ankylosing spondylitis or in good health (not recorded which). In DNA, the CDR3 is TGTGCCAGCAGCTTAGTTGGACAGGGAATCCTCAATGAGCAGTTCTTC. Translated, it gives CASSLVGQGILNEQFF.